This paragraph covers one T cell receptor (beta chain) sequence. Its antigen is currently unknown. The data were obtained in a study of STAT5B mutations in CD4+ large granular lymphocyte leukemia. The study's findings and limits: 8/27 top patient clones versus 2/35 control clones were TRBV06-family. No patients shared main leukemic clonotypes, though around 27% appeared at low frequency elsewhere.

Method: immunoSEQ multiplex PCR; TCRdb's copy keeps in-frame clones and lacks some. In the table there are approximately 32,000 clones, approximately 88% of which are singletons. V lost 3 bases and J 4 bases, leaving 18 bases between the germline ends. The CDR3 length is 16 residues. The germline V gene encodes CDR1 LNHDA and CDR2 SQIVND (reference sequence). The chain employs TRBV19 and TRBJ1-2; D may be TRBD1 (6 bases). The receptor's source is a human donor in good health. The sequenced sample was CD4+ T cells from blood buffy coats. The CDR3 DNA follows: TGTGCCAGTAGTATGGGTGGCGGGGGGCCTGGCTATGGCTACACCTTC. Translated: CASSMGGGGPGYGYTF. Looking up the rest from reference TRBV19 and TRBJ1-2 gives the full variable domain: DGGITQSPKYLFRKEGQNVTLSCEQNLNHDAMYWYRQDPGQGLRLIYYSQIVNDFQKGDIAEGYSVSREKKESFPLTVTSAQKNPTAFYLCASSMGGGGPGYGYTFGSGTRLTVV.